This T cell receptor beta chain emerged from a study of blood T cell repertoires in COVID-19. About the research overall: Some COVID-19 samples were acute and others convalescent; all came from the United States, Italy and Spain. Nucleic acid was either cDNA or gDNA, and it came from T cells, B-cell-depleted T cells, or PBMCs.

CDR1 is ENHRY and CDR2 is SYGVKD in the germline V gene. The CDR3 has 14 residues. The trim removed 6 bases at V and 6 bases at J, leaving 10 bases unmatched. Methods used by the authors: The authors estimated nucleated cell counts from reference gene primer amplification. Here immunoSEQ multiplex PCR was the method, and the copy in TCRdb shows in-frame clones only, minus some. For V, J and clone size, that table is used; D and trimming come from the DNA. Of roughly 140,000 clones in the sample, 76% were seen once. This chain connects TRBV10-3 to TRBJ1-2, with 7 bases that match TRBD1. Sample: peripheral blood. This TCR derives from a woman over 75 with acute or convalescent COVID-19. The CDR3 nucleotides read TGTGCCATCAGGAAGGACGGGACAGATCATGGCTACACCTTC. Amino acids: CAIRKDGTDHGYTF.